Described below is a single T cell receptor (beta chain) sequence and its context. Its antigen is unknown. Described treatment: randomized to nivolumab then ipilimumab (arm A) or the reverse (arm B). This specimen belongs to a study of sequential checkpoint blockade in melanoma. Study details: Arm A got nivolumab then ipilimumab; arm B the reverse, 1:1.

Notes on the study in general: PD-L1 staining and CD8+ counts, not mutational load, tracked tumor T-cell clonality.

Looked up from germline, CDR1 is GTSNPN and CDR2 is SVGIG (reference sequence). This CDR3 is built from 15 residues. V dropped 0 bases and J dropped 4 bases, with 15 bases sitting between them. TCRdb's table, derived via immunoSEQ multiplex PCR, lists solely in-frame clones and lacks some. The repertoire holds approximately 13,000 clones, roughly a quarter seen once, with roughly 17% in the top ten. This receptor was obtained from a human donor with melanoma. The sample here was tumor tissue (inferred from file names), taken from a patient given nivolumab and ipilimumab in sequence. The chain carries TRBV30 and TRBJ1-1; D unclear. The DNA of the CDR3 is TGTGCCTGGAGTGTATTTGAGGGATCGCCCACTGAAGCTTTCTTT. Translating it yields CAWSVFEGSPTEAFF.